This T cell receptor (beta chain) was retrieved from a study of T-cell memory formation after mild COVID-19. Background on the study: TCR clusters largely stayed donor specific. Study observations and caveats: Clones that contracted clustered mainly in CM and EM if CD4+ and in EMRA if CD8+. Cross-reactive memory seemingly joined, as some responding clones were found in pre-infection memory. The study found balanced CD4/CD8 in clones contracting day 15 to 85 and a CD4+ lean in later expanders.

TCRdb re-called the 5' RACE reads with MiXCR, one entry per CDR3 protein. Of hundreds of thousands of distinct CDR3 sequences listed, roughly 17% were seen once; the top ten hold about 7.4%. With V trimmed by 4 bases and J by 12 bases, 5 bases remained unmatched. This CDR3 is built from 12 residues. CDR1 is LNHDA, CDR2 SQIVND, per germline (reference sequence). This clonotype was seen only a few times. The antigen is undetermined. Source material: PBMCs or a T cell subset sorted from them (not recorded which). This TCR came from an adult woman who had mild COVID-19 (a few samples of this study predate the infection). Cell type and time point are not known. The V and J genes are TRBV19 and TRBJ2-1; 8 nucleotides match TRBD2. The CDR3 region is CASSKTREVQFF. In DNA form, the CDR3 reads TGTGCCAGTAGTAAAACGCGGGAGGTGCAGTTCTTC.